This T cell receptor beta chain was identified in a study of cytomegalovirus exposure and HLA in healthy donors. The CDR3 has 18 residues. The V end lost 5 bases, the J end lost 0 bases, and 23 bases lay between the germline ends. The V gene's germline CDR1 is SSHAT and CDR2 FNYEAQ (reference sequence). The data were produced by immunoSEQ multiplex PCR, yet TCRdb's version contains in-frame clones alone and is incomplete. The sample has about 79,000 clones, more than 85% seen once; the top ten hold approximately 3.8%. This receptor was taken from a young woman in good health and CMV-seronegative. V is TRBV7-7 and J is TRBJ2-7; maybe TRBD1 (5 bases). The specimen sequenced was PBMCs. CDR3 residues: CASSPAPQGRHLSYEQYF. The CDR3 DNA reads TGTGCCAGCAGCCCGGCCCCCCAGGGTCGCCATCTCTCCTACGAGCAGTACTTC.